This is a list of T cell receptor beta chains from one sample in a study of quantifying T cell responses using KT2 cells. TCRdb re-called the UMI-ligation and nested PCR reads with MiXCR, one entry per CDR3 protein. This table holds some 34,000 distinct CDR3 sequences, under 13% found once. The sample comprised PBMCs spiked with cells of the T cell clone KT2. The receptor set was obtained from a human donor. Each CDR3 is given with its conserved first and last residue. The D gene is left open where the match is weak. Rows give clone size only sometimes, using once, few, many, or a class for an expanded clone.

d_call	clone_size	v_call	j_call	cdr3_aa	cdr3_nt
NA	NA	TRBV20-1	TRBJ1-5	CSARVFRRNQPQHF	TGCAGTGCTAGAGTCTTCAGGCGGAATCAGCCCCAGCATTTT
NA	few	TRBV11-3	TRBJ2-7	CASSLAGLTYEQYF	TGTGCCAGCAGCTTAGCGGGGCTCACCTACGAGCAGTACTTC
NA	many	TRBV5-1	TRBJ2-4	CASCPREGGAKNIQYF	TGCGCCAGTTGCCCCCGAGAAGGGGGAGCCAAAAACATTCAGTACTTC
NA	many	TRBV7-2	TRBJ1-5	CASSPPGSIQPQHF	TGTGCCAGCAGCCCCCCAGGGTCAATTCAGCCCCAGCATTTT
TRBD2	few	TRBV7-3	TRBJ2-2	CASSRLAGTTGELFF	TGTGCCAGCAGCAGATTAGCGGGGACCACCGGGGAGCTGTTTTTT
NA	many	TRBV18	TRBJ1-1	CASSPETVNTEAFF	TGTGCCAGCTCACCGGAGACGGTTAACACTGAAGCTTTCTTT
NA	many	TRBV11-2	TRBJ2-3	CASSLERTTDTQYF	TGTGCCAGCAGCTTAGAACGAACGACAGATACGCAGTATTTT
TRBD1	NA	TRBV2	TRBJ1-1	CASRMRQGLGTEAFF	TGTGCCAGCAGGATGAGACAGGGACTGGGAACTGAAGCTTTCTTT
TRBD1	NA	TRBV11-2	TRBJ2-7	CASSLRTGPNYEQYF	TGTGCCAGCAGCTTAAGGACAGGGCCCAACTACGAGCAGTACTTC
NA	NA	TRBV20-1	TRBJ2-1	CSARTSNEQFF	TGCAGTGCTAGAACTAGCAATGAGCAGTTCTTC
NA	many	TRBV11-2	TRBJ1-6	CASSLNRVNSPLHF	TGTGCCAGCAGCCTAAACAGGGTAAATTCACCCCTCCACTTT
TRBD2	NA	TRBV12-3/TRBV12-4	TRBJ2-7	CASSGTSEFYEQYF	TGTGCCAGCAGTGGGACTAGCGAGTTCTACGAGCAGTACTTC
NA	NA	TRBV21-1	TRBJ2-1	CASSAGTSGANEQFF	TGTGCCAGCAGCGCCGGGACTAGCGGGGCCAATGAGCAGTTCTTC
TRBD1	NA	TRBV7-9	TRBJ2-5	CASSSGDRGRSETQYF	TGTGCCAGCAGCTCCGGAGACAGGGGGCGTTCAGAGACCCAGTACTTC
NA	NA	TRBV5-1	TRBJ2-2	CASSFGAGELFF	TGCGCCAGCAGCTTTGGCGCCGGGGAGCTGTTTTTT
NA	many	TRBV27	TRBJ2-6	CASSPYGSGANVLTF	TGTGCCAGCAGTCCCTACGGCTCTGGGGCCAACGTCCTGACTTTC
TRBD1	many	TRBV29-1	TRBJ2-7	CSAGNRGWSEQYF	TGCAGCGCTGGGAACAGGGGCTGGAGCGAGCAGTACTTC
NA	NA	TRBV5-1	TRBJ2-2	CASSLGRTANTGELFF	TGCGCCAGCAGCTTGGGGAGGACAGCGAACACCGGGGAGCTGTTTTTT
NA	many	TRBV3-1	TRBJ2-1	CASSRQSPHILRTHNEQFF	TGTGCCAGCAGCCGACAAAGTCCCCATATACTCCGAACCCACAATGAGCAGTTCTTC
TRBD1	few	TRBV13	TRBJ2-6	CASSRTGRSGANVLTF	TGTGCCAGCAGTCGGACAGGGCGCTCTGGGGCCAACGTCCTGACTTTC
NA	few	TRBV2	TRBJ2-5	CASSEGAGQETQYF	TGTGCCAGCAGTGAGGGGGCAGGCCAAGAGACCCAGTACTTC